This TCR beta chain was documented in a study of beta chain features in type 1 diabetes. Study-wide context: Cell yields, gender and age were comparable in patients and healthy donors. The study, taken as a whole, reports: When Type 1 diabetes patients were examined, their TCRB CDR3s proved moderately but significantly shorter in all four CD4+ subsets.

The authors reverse transcribed all of the isolated RNA, so sequencing captured expressed TCRB transcripts. TCRdb keeps only in-frame clones here, not all; method: immunoSEQ multiplex PCR. The repertoire includes roughly 730,000 clones, around 15% of them detected once, and 0.02% to 0.025% sits in the top ten. The CDR3 is 14 amino acids. Germline lookup yields CDR1 KGHSH and CDR2 LQKENI. V shed 3 bases and J shed 1 base, with 9 bases lying between them. This clone turned up a few times. The antigen is unknown. The sample consisted of naive CD4+ T cells from blood. This sequence joins TRBV18 and TRBJ1-2; no reliable D call. The TCR was taken from a man aged 18 to 30 with type 1 diabetes. The CDR3 region is CASSPSRDNYGYTF. In DNA, the CDR3 is TGTGCCAGCTCACCGAGCCGGGATAACTATGGCTACACCTTC.